This T cell receptor beta chain derives from a study of response to subunit inactivated influenza vaccine. Study-wide findings and caveats: With each seasonal influenza vaccination, the authors suggested, few new T cells are recruited.

A single record per CDR3 protein comes from TCRdb applying MiXCR to the RT-PCR reads. Among about 700,000 distinct CDR3 sequences listed, approximately 13% were seen once. CDR3 length equals 15 residues. The germline V gene encodes CDR1 MDHEN and CDR2 SYDVKM. V shed 6 bases, J shed 4 bases, and the junction held 7 bases outside the gene matches. In this sample, this clonotype turned up a few times. No antigen is known for it. This receptor was obtained from a man between 50 and 59 years old who received an inactivated influenza vaccine. The sample was PBMCs from blood, taken around 15 days before vaccination. The V gene is TRBV28, the J gene TRBJ2-3, with 10 bases aligning to TRBD2. In DNA form, the CDR3 reads TGTGCCAGCAGCCTCGCCGGGACTAGCGCAGATACGCAGTATTTT. The encoded protein is CASSLAGTSADTQYF.